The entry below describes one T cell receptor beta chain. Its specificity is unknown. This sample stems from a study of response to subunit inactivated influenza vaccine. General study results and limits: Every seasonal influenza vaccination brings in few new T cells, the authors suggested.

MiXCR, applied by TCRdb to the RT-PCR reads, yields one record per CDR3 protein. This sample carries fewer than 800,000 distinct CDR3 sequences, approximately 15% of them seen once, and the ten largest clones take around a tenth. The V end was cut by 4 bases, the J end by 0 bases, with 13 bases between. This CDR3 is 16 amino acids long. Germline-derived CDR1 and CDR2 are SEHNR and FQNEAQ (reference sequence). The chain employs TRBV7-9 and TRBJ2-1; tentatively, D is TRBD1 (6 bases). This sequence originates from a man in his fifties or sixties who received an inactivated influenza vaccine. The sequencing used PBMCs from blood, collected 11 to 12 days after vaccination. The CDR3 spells CASSSFTGPSYNEQFF. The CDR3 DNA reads TGTGCCAGCAGCTCGTTTACAGGGCCCTCCTACAATGAGCAGTTCTTC.